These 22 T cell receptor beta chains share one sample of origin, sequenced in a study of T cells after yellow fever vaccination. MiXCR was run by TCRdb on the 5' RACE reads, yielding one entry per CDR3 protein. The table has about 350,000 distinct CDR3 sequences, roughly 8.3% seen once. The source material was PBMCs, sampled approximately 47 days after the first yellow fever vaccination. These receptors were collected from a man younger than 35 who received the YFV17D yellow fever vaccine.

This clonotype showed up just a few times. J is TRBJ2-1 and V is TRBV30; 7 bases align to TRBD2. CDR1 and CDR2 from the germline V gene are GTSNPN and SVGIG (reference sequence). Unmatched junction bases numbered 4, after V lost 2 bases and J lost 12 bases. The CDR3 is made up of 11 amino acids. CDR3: CAWSWERGQFF. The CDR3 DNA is TGTGCCTGGAGTTGGGAGCGGGGGCAGTTCTTC.

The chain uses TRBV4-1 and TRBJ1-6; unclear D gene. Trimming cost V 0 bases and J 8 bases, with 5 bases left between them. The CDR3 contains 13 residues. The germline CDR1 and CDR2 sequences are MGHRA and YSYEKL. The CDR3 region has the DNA TGCGCCAGCAGCCAAGATGGAGATTCACCCCTCCACTTT. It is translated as CASSQDGDSPLHF.

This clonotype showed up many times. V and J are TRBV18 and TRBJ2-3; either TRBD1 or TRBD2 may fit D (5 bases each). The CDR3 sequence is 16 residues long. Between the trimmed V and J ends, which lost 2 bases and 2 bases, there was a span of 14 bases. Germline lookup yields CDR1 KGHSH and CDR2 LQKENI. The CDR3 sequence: CASSPVGPPITDTQYF. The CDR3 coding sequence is TGTGCCAGCTCACCAGTGGGACCCCCCATCACAGATACGCAGTATTTT.

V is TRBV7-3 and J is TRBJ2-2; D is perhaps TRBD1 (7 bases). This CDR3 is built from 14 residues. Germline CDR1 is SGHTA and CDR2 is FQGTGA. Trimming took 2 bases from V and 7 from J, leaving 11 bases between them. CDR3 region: CASSLGGGSGELFF. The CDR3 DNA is TGTGCCAGCAGCTTAGGAGGGGGCAGCGGGGAGCTGTTTTTT.

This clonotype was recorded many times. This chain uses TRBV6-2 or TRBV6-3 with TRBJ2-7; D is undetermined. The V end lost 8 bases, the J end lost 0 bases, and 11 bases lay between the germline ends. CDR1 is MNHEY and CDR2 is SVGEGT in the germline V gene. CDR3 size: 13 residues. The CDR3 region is CASYDWSSYEQYV. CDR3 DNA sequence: TGTGCCAGCTACGACTGGAGCTCCTACGAGCAGTACGTC.

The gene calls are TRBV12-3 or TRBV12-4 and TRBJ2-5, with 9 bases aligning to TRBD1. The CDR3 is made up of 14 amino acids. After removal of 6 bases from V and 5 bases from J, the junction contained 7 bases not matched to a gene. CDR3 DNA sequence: TGTGCCAGCAGACCGGACAGGGGCCAGGAGACCCAGTACTTC. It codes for CASRPDRGQETQYF.

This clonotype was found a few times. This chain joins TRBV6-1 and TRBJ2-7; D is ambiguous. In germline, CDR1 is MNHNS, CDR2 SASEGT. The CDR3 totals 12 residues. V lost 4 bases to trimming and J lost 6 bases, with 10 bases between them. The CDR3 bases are TGTGCCAGCAGTGCCAACAACGGCGAGCAGTACTTC. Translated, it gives CASSANNGEQYF.

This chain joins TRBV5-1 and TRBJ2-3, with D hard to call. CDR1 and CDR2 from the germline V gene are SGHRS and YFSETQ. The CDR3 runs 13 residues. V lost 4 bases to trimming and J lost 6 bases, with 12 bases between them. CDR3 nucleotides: TGCGCCAGCAGCCATGGTAGAGAGGATACGCAGTATTTT. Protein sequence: CASSHGREDTQYF.

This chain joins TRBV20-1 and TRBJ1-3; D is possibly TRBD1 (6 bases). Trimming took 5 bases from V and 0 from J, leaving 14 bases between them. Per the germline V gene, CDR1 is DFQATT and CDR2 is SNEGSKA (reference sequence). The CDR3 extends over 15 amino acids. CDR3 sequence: CSAPGHWSSGNTIYF. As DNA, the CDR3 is TGCAGTGCTCCGGGACACTGGAGCTCTGGAAACACCATATATTTT.

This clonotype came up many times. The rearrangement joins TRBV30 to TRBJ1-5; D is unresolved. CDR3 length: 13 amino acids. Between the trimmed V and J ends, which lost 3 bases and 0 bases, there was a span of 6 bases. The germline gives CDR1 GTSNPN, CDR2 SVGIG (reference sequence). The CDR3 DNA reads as TGTGCCTGGAGCGATGATAGCAATCAGCCCCAGCATTTT. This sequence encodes CAWSDDSNQPQHF. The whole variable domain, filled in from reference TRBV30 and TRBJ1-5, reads SQTIHQWPATLVQPVGSPLSLECTVEGTSNPNLYWYRQAAGRGLQLLFYSVGIGQISSEVPQNLSASRPQDRQFILSSKKLLLSDSGFYLCAWSDDSNQPQHFGDGTRLSIL.

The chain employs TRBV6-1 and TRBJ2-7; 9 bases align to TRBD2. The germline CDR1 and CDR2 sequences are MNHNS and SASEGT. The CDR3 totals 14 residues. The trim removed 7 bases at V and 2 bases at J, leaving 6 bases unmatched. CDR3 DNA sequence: TGTGCCAGCACCCTTAGCGGGGGCCCCTACGAGCAGTACGTC. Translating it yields CASTLSGGPYEQYV.

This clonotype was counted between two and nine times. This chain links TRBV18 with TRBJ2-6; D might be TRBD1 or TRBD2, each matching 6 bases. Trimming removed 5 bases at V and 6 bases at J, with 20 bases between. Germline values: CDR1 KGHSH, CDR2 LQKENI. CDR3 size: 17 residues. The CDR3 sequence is CASSATTGAFEANVLTF. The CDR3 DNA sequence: TGTGCCAGCTCAGCTACGACGGGGGCTTTTGAGGCCAACGTCCTGACTTTC. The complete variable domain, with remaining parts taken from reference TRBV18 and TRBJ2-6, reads NAGVMQNPRHLVRRRGQEARLRCSPMKGHSHVYWYRQLPEEGLKFMVYLQKENIIDESGMPKERFSAEFPKEGPSILRIQQVVRGDSAAYFCASSATTGAFEANVLTFGAGSRLTVL.

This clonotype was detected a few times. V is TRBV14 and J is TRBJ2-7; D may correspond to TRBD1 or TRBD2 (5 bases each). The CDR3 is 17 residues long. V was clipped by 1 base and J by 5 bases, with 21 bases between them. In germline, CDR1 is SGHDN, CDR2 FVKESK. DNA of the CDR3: TGTGCCAGCAGCCAAGGAGGTATCTTTGGGGGTAAAGACGAGCAGTACTTC. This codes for CASSQGGIFGGKDEQYF.

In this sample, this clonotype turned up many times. The CDR3 region has the DNA TGTGCCAGCACCCGGACAGCAATGCGGGAGACCCAGTACTTC. It encodes CASTRTAMRETQYF. The genes are TRBV12-3 or TRBV12-4 and TRBJ2-5; tentatively, D is TRBD1 (6 bases). Trimming removed 7 bases at V and 5 bases at J, with 17 bases between. CDR3 length: 14 amino acids.

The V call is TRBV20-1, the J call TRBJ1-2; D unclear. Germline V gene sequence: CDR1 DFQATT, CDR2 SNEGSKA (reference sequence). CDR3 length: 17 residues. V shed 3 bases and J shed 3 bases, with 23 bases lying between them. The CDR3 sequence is CSASAPQEGSLYYGYTF. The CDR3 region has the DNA TGCAGTGCTAGTGCCCCACAAGAGGGATCTTTGTACTATGGCTACACCTTC.

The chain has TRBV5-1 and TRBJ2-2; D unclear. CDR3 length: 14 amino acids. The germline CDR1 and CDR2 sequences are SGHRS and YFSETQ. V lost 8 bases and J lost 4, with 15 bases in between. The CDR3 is CASARAGLTGELFF. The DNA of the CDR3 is TGCGCCAGTGCCCGGGCAGGCCTCACCGGGGAGCTGTTTTTT.

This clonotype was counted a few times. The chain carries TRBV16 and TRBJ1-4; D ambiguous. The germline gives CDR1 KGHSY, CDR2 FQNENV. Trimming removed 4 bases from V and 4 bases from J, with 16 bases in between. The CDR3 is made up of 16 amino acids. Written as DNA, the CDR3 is TGTGCCAGCAGCCCCCGCTGGGGTCGGGGTAATGAAAAACTGTTTTTT. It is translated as CASSPRWGRGNEKLFF.

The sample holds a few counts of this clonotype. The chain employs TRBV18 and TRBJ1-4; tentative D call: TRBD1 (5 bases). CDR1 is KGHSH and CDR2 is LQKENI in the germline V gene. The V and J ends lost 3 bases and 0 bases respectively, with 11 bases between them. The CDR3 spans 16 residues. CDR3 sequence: CASSPLTGATNEKLFF. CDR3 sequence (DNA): TGTGCCAGCTCACCCCTCACGGGGGCAACTAATGAAAAACTGTTTTTT.

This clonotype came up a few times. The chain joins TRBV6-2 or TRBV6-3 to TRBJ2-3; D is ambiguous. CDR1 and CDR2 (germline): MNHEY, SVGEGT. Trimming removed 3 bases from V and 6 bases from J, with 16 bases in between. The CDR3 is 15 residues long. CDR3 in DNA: TGTGCCAGCAGTTATACCCGGTCTGCTGCGGATACGCAGTATTTT. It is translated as CASSYTRSAADTQYF.

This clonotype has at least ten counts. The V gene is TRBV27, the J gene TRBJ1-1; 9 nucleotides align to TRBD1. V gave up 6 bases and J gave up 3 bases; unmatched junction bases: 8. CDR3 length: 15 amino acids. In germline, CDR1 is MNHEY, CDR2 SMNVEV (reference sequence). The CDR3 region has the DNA TGTGCCAGCAGCCCCGGACAGGGGAGGTACACTGAAGCTTTCTTT. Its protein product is CASSPGQGRYTEAFF.

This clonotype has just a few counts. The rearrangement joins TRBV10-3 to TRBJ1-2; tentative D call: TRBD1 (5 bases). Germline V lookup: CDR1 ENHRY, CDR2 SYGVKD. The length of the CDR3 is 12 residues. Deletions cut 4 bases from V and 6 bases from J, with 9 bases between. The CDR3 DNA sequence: TGTGCCATCAGTGCAGGGTTCGATGGCTACACCTTC. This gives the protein CAISAGFDGYTF.

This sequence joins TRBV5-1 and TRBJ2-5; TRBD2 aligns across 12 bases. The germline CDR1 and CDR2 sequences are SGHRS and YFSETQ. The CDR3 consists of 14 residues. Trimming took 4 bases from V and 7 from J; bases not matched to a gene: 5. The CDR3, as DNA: TGCGCCAGCAGCGCGACTAGCGGGGGTGGGACCCAGTACTTC. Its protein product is CASSATSGGGTQYF.